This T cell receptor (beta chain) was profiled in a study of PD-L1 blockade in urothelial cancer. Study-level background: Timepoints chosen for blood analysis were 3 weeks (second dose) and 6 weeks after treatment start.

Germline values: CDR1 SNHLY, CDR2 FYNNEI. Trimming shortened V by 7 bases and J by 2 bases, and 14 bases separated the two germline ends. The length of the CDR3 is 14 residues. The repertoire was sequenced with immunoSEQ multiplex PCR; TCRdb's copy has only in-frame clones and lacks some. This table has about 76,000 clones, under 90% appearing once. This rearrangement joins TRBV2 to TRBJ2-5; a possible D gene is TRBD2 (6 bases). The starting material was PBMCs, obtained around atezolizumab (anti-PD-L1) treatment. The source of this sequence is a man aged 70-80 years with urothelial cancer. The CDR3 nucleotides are TGTGCCAGCACCCCCCGGGACTTGCAAGAGACCCAGTACTTC. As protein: CASTPRDLQETQYF.